A selection of T cell receptor beta chains follows, all from one sample in a study of shared clonotypes between healthy human individuals. Libraries were prepared by immunoSEQ multiplex PCR; TCRdb keeps only in-frame clonotypes and omits some of them. The sample consists of nearly 1,000,000 clones, approximately 80% of them appearing once. Sequences were obtained from memory CD4+ T cells sorted from blood. The source of these receptors is a man aged 18 to 30 in good health. CDR3s include the opening cysteine and the closing phenylalanine or tryptophan. A D gene is named only where the DNA matches it firmly. Size values are once, few and many counts, or a class for expanded clones, and some rows have none.

.	TRBV11-1	TRBD1	TRBJ1-6	CASSSGQAENSPLHF	TGTGCCAGCAGCTCGGGACAGGCGGAAAATTCACCCCTCCACTTT
few	TRBV30	.	TRBJ1-1	CAWSVQFEAFF	TGTGCCTGGAGTGTACAGTTTGAAGCTTTCTTT
.	TRBV5-1	TRBD1	TRBJ2-3	CASSSGQAPGDTQYF	TGCGCCAGCAGCTCCGGACAGGCCCCAGGGGATACGCAGTATTTT
few	TRBV6-1	TRBD2	TRBJ2-7	CASRPGGFSYEQYF	TGTGCCAGCAGGCCCGGGGGGTTCTCCTACGAGCAGTACTTC
once	TRBV6-4	.	TRBJ1-5	CASNVRGRPQHF	TGTGCCAGCAACGTTCGAGGGAGGCCCCAGCATTTT
.	TRBV5-1	.	TRBJ1-1	CASSLAGTQGTEAFF	TGCGCCAGCAGCTTGGCCGGGACCCAGGGCACTGAAGCTTTCTTT
.	TRBV30	.	TRBJ1-6	CAWSVLNSPLHF	TGTGCCTGGAGTGTACTGAATTCACCCCTCCACTTT
few	TRBV28	TRBD1	TRBJ1-2	CASFAPDRAYGYTF	TGTGCCAGCTTCGCCCCCGACAGGGCTTATGGCTACACCTTC
.	TRBV2	TRBD1	TRBJ1-4	CASSDGDRATNEKLFF	TGTGCCAGCAGTGACGGGGACAGGGCAACTAATGAAAAACTGTTTTTT
.	TRBV6-1	.	TRBJ1-2	CASSEVAAGYTF	TGTGCCAGCAGTGAAGTGGCTGCTGGCTACACCTTC
.	TRBV30	TRBD2	TRBJ2-1	CAWSAGGPNIHFF	TGTGCCTGGAGTGCGGGAGGGCCGAATATCCACTTCTTC
.	TRBV18	.	TRBJ1-4	CASSDNREKLFF	TGTGCCAGCTCAGATAACAGGGAAAAACTGTTTTTT
.	TRBV18	.	TRBJ2-5	CASSPGQGTFQETQYF	TGTGCCAGCTCACCAGGGCAGGGGACCTTTCAAGAGACCCAGTACTTC
.	TRBV29-1	TRBD2	TRBJ2-3	CSVLPRRGDTDTQYF	TGCAGCGTCCTACCTAGGCGGGGGGACACAGATACGCAGTATTTT
few	TRBV19	TRBD1	TRBJ2-3	CASRGQGAGTDTQYF	TGTGCCAGTAGGGGACAGGGTGCGGGCACAGATACGCAGTATTTT
.	TRBV16	.	TRBJ1-3	CASSLSYGPGNTIYF	TGTGCCAGCAGCCTATCTTACGGTCCGGGAAACACCATATATTTT
few	TRBV27	.	TRBJ2-7	CASSKDRSYEQYF	TGTGCCAGCAGTAAAGACAGATCCTACGAGCAGTACTTC
.	TRBV5-1	.	TRBJ1-5	CASSLNASPNQPQHF	TGCGCCAGCAGCTTGAATGCTTCTCCCAATCAGCCCCAGCATTTT
.	TRBV11-2	.	TRBJ2-1	CASSQASLYNEQFF	TGTGCCAGCAGCCAGGCTAGCCTCTACAATGAGCAGTTCTTC
few	TRBV11-2	.	TRBJ2-7	CASSLGQGRVEQYF	TGTGCCAGCAGCTTAGGGCAGGGGAGGGTCGAGCAGTACTTC
.	TRBV11-3	.	TRBJ2-3	CASSTGASTDTQYF	TGTGCCAGCAGCACCGGGGCAAGCACAGATACGCAGTATTTT
.	TRBV6-5	.	TRBJ2-7	CASSYSKAGNYEQYF	TGTGCCAGCAGTTACTCGAAAGCAGGGAACTACGAGCAGTACTTC
.	TRBV10-3	TRBD2	TRBJ2-5	CAIRALAGGYETQYF	TGTGCCATCAGGGCTTTAGCGGGGGGATATGAGACCCAGTACTTC
.	TRBV5-1	TRBD1	TRBJ1-5	CASSLNVGQVKHF	TGCGCCAGCAGCCTGAACGTAGGACAGGTCAAGCATTTT
.	TRBV5-1	.	TRBJ1-2	CASSLVQGNYGYTF	TGCGCCAGCAGCTTGGTCCAGGGTAACTATGGCTACACCTTC
.	TRBV6-1	.	TRBJ1-5	CASSEAGSNQPQHF	TGTGCCAGCAGTGAAGCCGGTAGCAATCAGCCCCAGCATTTT
.	TRBV14	TRBD1	TRBJ1-2	CASSRPGTGGYGYTF	TGTGCCAGCAGCCGACCGGGGACAGGGGGCTATGGCTACACCTTC
.	TRBV11-2	.	TRBJ1-1	CASSLRTVVSMNTEAFF	TGTGCCAGCAGCTTAAGGACAGTCGTGAGTATGAACACTGAAGCTTTCTTT
many	TRBV23-1	.	TRBJ2-7	CASSQSATQGMREQYF	TGCGCCAGCAGTCAATCGGCTACTCAGGGAATGCGGGAGCAGTACTTC
.	TRBV2	TRBD1	TRBJ1-2	CASSDGQGGWKSDGYTF	TGTGCCAGCAGTGATGGACAGGGAGGGTGGAAAAGTGATGGCTACACCTTC
.	TRBV29-1	.	TRBJ1-1	CSVVSRLNTEAFF	TGCAGCGTTGTATCCAGACTGAACACTGAAGCTTTCTTT
once	TRBV9	.	TRBJ2-6	CASSAGNGANVLTF	TGTGCCAGCAGCGCAGGGAATGGGGCCAACGTCCTGACTTTC
.	TRBV4-3	.	TRBJ2-7	CASSRTGNSYEQYF	TGCGCCAGCAGCCGCACCGGAAATTCCTACGAGCAGTACTTC
.	TRBV30	TRBD1	TRBJ1-2	CAWRRGGLDYGYTF	TGTGCCTGGAGGAGAGGGGGCTTGGACTATGGCTACACCTTC
.	TRBV7-6	.	TRBJ2-1	CASSLQIPLAVNEQFF	TGTGCCAGCAGCTTACAAATCCCCCTCGCAGTCAATGAGCAGTTCTTC
.	TRBV7-3	TRBD2	TRBJ2-3	CASSPGLATDTQYF	TGTGCCAGCAGCCCGGGACTAGCTACAGATACGCAGTATTTT
.	TRBV5-1	TRBD2	TRBJ2-1	CASSLEPSGTGNEQFF	TGCGCCAGCAGCTTGGAGCCTAGCGGGACGGGGAATGAGCAGTTCTTC
.	TRBV20-1	.	TRBJ2-1	CSASKNNEQFF	TGCAGTGCCAGCAAGAACAATGAGCAGTTCTTC